The 3 T cell receptor beta chains listed next were all sequenced from one sample in a study of T cells in narcolepsy. Sequenced by immunoSEQ multiplex PCR; TCRdb stores in-frame clones only, minus some. The sample shows tens of thousands of clones, about 90% of them seen only once. Sequencing was done on a sample of CD45RA- memory CD4+ T cells from PBMCs. These receptors originate from a human donor with narcolepsy.

This chain uses TRBV7-2 with TRBJ2-7; no definite D call. Germline V gene data show CDR1 as SGHTA and CDR2 as FQGNSA. The ends were cut back, 4 bases at V and 3 bases at J, with 7 bases in the middle. The CDR3 covers 12 residues. CDR3 nucleotides: TGTGCCAGCAGCTCCAGTAACTACGAGCAGTACTTC. It codes for CASSSSNYEQYF.

The genes are TRBV11-1 and TRBJ2-7, with TRBD1 matching 9 bases. The V gene end was trimmed by 0 bases and the J gene end by 2 bases; junction bases not matched to a gene: 5. This CDR3 spans 16 amino acids. The germline CDR1 and CDR2 sequences are SGHAT and FQDESV (reference sequence). The CDR3, as DNA: TGTGCCAGCAGCTTAGCAAGGGACAGGGAAGCCTACGAGCAGTACTTC. It codes for CASSLARDREAYEQYF.

The chain uses TRBV20-1 and TRBJ1-1; D ambiguous. The ends were cut back, 7 bases at V and 1 base at J, with 7 bases in the middle. The CDR3 covers 11 residues. Germline CDR1 DFQATT, CDR2 SNEGSKA (reference sequence). CDR3 bases: TGCAGTGGACTAAGGAACACTGAAGCTTTCTTT. The encoded protein is CSGLRNTEAFF.